What follows are 5 T cell receptor beta chains derived from one specimen sequenced in a study of blood T cell repertoires in COVID-19. Profiling relied on immunoSEQ multiplex PCR, and the TCRdb table lists in-frame clones only, not all of them. The sample shows about 350,000 clones, approximately 84% of them seen only once. Source material: PBMCs or T cells enriched from blood (not recorded which). The receptors were gathered from a woman in her 30s who had recovered from COVID-19.

The V and J genes are TRBV19 and TRBJ1-5, with 8 bases fitting TRBD1. Germline CDR1 and CDR2: LNHDA and SQIVND (reference sequence). V trimming: 4 bases; J trimming: 4 bases; junction bases outside the gene matches: 6. The CDR3 covers 15 residues. CDR3 loop: CASSRGQGGNQPQHF. The CDR3 region has the DNA TGTGCCAGTAGTAGAGGACAGGGAGGTAATCAGCCCCAGCATTTT.

The J gene is TRBJ2-7, the V gene TRBV4-1, with D uncertain. Germline values: CDR1 MGHRA, CDR2 YSYEKL. V lost 0 bases to trimming and J lost 4 bases, with 16 bases between them. The CDR3 contains 16 residues. The chain's CDR3 is CASSQDQGRNPYEQYF. CDR3 bases: TGCGCCAGCAGCCAAGATCAAGGCAGGAATCCTTACGAGCAGTACTTC.

The CDR3 loop reads CASSEQLSGGITYEQYF. CDR3 DNA sequence: TGTGCCAGCAGTGAACAACTATCGGGAGGGATAACCTACGAGCAGTACTTC. This chain links TRBV6-1 with TRBJ2-7, with TRBD2 identical over 8 bases. V lost 2 bases and J lost 2; bases outside the gene matches: 11. CDR3 length equals 17 residues. CDR1 and CDR2 from the germline V gene are MNHNS and SASEGT.

This clone was found once. V and J are TRBV5-5 and TRBJ2-7; a possible D gene is TRBD2 (6 bases). CDR3 length: 14 amino acids. CDR1 is SGHKS, CDR2 YYEKEE, per germline (reference sequence). The V end was cut by 4 bases, the J end by 0 bases, with 11 bases between. The DNA of the CDR3 is TGTGCCAGCAGCCAGCGGGCCCCCTCCTACGAGCAGTACTTC. Translating it yields CASSQRAPSYEQYF.

J is TRBJ2-3 and V is TRBV5-5, with D perhaps TRBD2 (6 bases). The germline V gene encodes CDR1 SGHKS and CDR2 YYEKEE (reference sequence). Deletions cut 3 bases from V and 2 bases from J, with 10 bases between. The CDR3 runs 14 residues. CDR3 coding DNA: TGTGCCAGCAGCTGGAGGGCCCCCACAGATACGCAGTATTTT. It encodes CASSWRAPTDTQYF.